The 20 T cell receptor beta chains reported below all come from one sample, sequenced in a study of OX40 agonist ivuxolimab in advanced cancers. Method: immunoSEQ multiplex PCR; TCRdb's copy keeps in-frame clones and lacks some. This sample has over 80,000 clones, with around four fifths found just once. Sequences were derived from CD4+ or CD8+ T cells sorted from blood, sampled in a trial of the OX40 agonist ivuxolimab. These receptors were collected from an adult with an advanced solid tumor such as melanoma, head and neck, liver or kidney cancer.

The chain combines TRBV19 with TRBJ1-6; TRBD1 is a possible D gene (5 bases). The V and J ends lost 5 bases and 6 bases respectively, with 14 bases between them. The CDR3 has 15 residues. Germline V gene sequence: CDR1 LNHDA, CDR2 SQIVND (reference sequence). The CDR3 reads CASSEGVVGNSPLHF. For the CDR3, the DNA is TGTGCCAGTAGTGAAGGGGTTGTCGGTAATTCACCCCTCCACTTT.

The chain recombines TRBV5-6 with TRBJ2-7; TRBD2 agrees at 11 bases. From germline, CDR1 is SGHDT and CDR2 YYEEEE. CDR3 size: 16 residues. V lost 1 base and J lost 4; bases outside the gene matches: 7. Here the CDR3 DNA reads TGTGCCAGCAGCTTGTGGGCTAGCGGGGGGAATTACGAGCAGTACTTC. Encoded protein: CASSLWASGGNYEQYF.

This clone was seen a single time. In DNA, the CDR3 is TGTGCCAGTAGTACCACAGGGTATGGCTATGGCTACACCTTC. Translation: CASSTTGYGYGYTF. The rearrangement links TRBV19 to TRBJ1-2; weak D call: TRBD1 (6 bases). The V gene's germline CDR1 is LNHDA and CDR2 SQIVND (reference sequence). Trimming took 4 bases from V and 4 from J, leaving 13 bases between them. The CDR3 has 14 amino acids.

This rearrangement joins TRBV29-1 to TRBJ1-2; 8 bases line up with TRBD1. Trimming removed 4 bases from V and 6 bases from J; junction bases left unmatched: 4. The CDR3 extends over 12 amino acids. CDR1 is SQVTM and CDR2 is ANQGSEA in the germline V gene. The CDR3 coding sequence is TGCAGCGTTGTACAGGGGGTAAATGGCTACACCTTC. This gives the protein CSVVQGVNGYTF.

This clone was counted a few times. V usage is TRBV5-1 and J usage is TRBJ1-1, with a possible D match to TRBD1 (5 bases). Germline CDR1 SGHRS, CDR2 YFSETQ. Trimming pared 3 bases from V and 1 base from J, leaving 13 bases between. CDR3 length: 15 residues. CDR3 amino acids: CASSSSRDPNTEAFF. As DNA, the CDR3 is TGCGCCAGCAGCTCAAGCCGGGACCCGAACACTGAAGCTTTCTTT.

V is TRBV5-1 and J is TRBJ2-2, with 14 bases that match TRBD2. This CDR3 has 19 residues. V lost 2 bases to trimming and J lost 1 base; unmatched junction nucleotides: 7. Germline V gives CDR1 SGHRS, CDR2 YFSETQ. The CDR3 region has the DNA TGCGCCAGCAGCTTTACCGGGACTAGCGGGGGAATGAACACCGGGGAGCTGTTTTTT. Protein product: CASSFTGTSGGMNTGELFF.

The chain is built from TRBV5-5 and TRBJ1-5; 7 nucleotides match TRBD1. CDR1 is SGHKS and CDR2 is YYEKEE in the germline V gene (reference sequence). J was trimmed by 7 bases and V by 4 bases; bases with no gene match: 5. The CDR3 is made up of 13 amino acids. In nucleotides, the CDR3 is TGTGCCAGCAGCCCACGGGACAGACAGCCCCAGCATTTT. Its translation: CASSPRDRQPQHF.

The chain joins TRBV30 to TRBJ2-1; 15 bases are a match to TRBD2. Germline V gives CDR1 GTSNPN, CDR2 SVGIG (reference sequence). CDR3 size: 20 residues. V lost 8 bases to trimming and J lost 0 bases; unmatched junction nucleotides: 17. CDR3 sequence reads: CASAAGTSGGIRFSYNEQFF. In DNA form, the CDR3 reads TGTGCCAGTGCCGCGGGGACTAGCGGGGGGATCCGATTCTCCTACAATGAGCAGTTCTTC.

The V call is TRBV27, the J call TRBJ2-1, with a possible D match to TRBD2 (7 bases). The V end was cut by 1 base, the J end by 6 bases, with 16 bases between. The length of the CDR3 is 16 residues. CDR1 is MNHEY and CDR2 is SMNVEV in the germline V gene (reference sequence). The DNA of the CDR3 is TGTGCCAGCAGTTTATATCTGGCGGGGGCCATCAATGAGCAGTTCTTC. Its protein product is CASSLYLAGAINEQFF.

This chain joins TRBV1 and TRBJ2-3; TRBD1 reflects the table's D call only, with no check against the DNA. TRBV1 is a known pseudogene. This CDR3 spans 14 amino acids. The CDR3 loop reads CTSTGHISADTQYF. The CDR3 DNA is TGCACCAGCACCGGACATATCTCGGCAGATACGCAGTATTTT.

The CDR3 nucleotides read TGTGCCAGCAGTTCGCGCGATGAGCAGTTCTTC. This gives the protein CASSSRDEQFF. The chain recombines TRBV6-6 with TRBJ2-1; no clear D. This CDR3 contains 11 residues. In germline, CDR1 is MNHNY, CDR2 SVGAGI (reference sequence). Trimming took off 4 bases at V and 8 bases at J, with 6 bases between the two ends.

The chain is built from TRBV6-5 and TRBJ1-5; D possibly corresponds to TRBD1 (5 bases). The CDR3 contains 15 residues. The V gene lost 5 bases and the J gene lost 0 bases, with 11 bases spanning the gap. CDR1 and CDR2 (germline): MNHEY, SVGAGI. The CDR3 nucleotides read TGTGCCAGCAGTACCCCAGGGTTTAGCAATCAGCCCCAGCATTTT. Its translation is CASSTPGFSNQPQHF.

The V call is TRBV30, the J call TRBJ2-1, with a weak D call TRBD2 (6 bases). V shed 2 bases and J shed 2 bases, with 10 bases lying between them. This CDR3 comprises 14 residues. CDR1 GTSNPN and CDR2 SVGIG come from the germline V gene (reference sequence). This CDR3 reads CAWSSWGAYNEQFF. In DNA, the CDR3 is TGTGCCTGGAGTTCCTGGGGGGCCTACAATGAGCAGTTCTTC.

This clone was detected only a few times. The chain couples TRBV27 to TRBJ2-2, with a weak D call TRBD2 (6 bases). V was shortened by 3 bases and J by 0 bases, with 17 bases between the two germline ends. CDR1 is MNHEY, CDR2 SMNVEV, per germline (reference sequence). The CDR3 is 18 residues long. The CDR3 bases are TGTGCCAGCAGTTTCAGCGTTCGGGACTCAGCGAACACCGGGGAGCTGTTTTTT. Protein sequence: CASSFSVRDSANTGELFF.

The rearrangement uses TRBV6-1 and TRBJ2-7, with D perhaps matching TRBD1 or TRBD2 (6 bases each). This CDR3 has 15 residues. Per the germline V gene, CDR1 is MNHNS and CDR2 is SASEGT. Trimming stripped 2 bases from V and 2 bases from J, with 13 bases between. CDR3 residues: CASSEWGADTYEQYF. The CDR3 bases are TGTGCCAGCAGTGAATGGGGGGCGGACACCTACGAGCAGTACTTC.

The J gene is TRBJ2-5, the V gene TRBV7-2; D is possibly TRBD2 (5 bases). Germline V lookup: CDR1 SGHTA, CDR2 FQGNSA. This CDR3 is 15 amino acids long. Trimming cost V 2 bases and J 2 bases, with 12 bases left between them. CDR3 protein: CASSLIGNNQETQYF. In nucleotides, the CDR3 is TGTGCCAGCAGCTTAATCGGGAACAATCAAGAGACCCAGTACTTC.

The chain recombines TRBV29-1 with TRBJ1-2; D possibly corresponds to TRBD1 (5 bases). Trimming shortened V by 2 bases and J by 7 bases, and 8 bases separated the two germline ends. The V gene's germline CDR1 is SQVTM and CDR2 ANQGSEA. This CDR3 is 11 amino acids long. The CDR3: CSVEYRTGYTF. CDR3 nucleotide sequence: TGCAGCGTTGAATACAGGACTGGCTACACCTTC.

The chain employs TRBV25-1 and TRBJ2-5; D not certain. The CDR3 covers 13 residues. Between the trimmed V and J ends, which lost 8 bases and 5 bases, there was a span of 15 bases. In germline, CDR1 is MGHDK, CDR2 SYGVNS. The CDR3, as DNA: TGTGCCAGCTCTTGGGGTAGTTTGGAGACCCAGTACTTC. It translates to CASSWGSLETQYF.

There are a few counts of this clone. The J gene is TRBJ1-2, the V gene TRBV18; D is unclear. The CDR3 is 14 amino acids. The V end lost 0 bases, the J end lost 4 bases, and 9 bases lay between the germline ends. The germline V gene encodes CDR1 KGHSH and CDR2 LQKENI. The CDR3 reads CASSPPSALYGYTF. DNA of the CDR3: TGTGCCAGCTCACCACCGTCCGCCCTCTATGGCTACACCTTC.

The chain carries TRBV21-1 and TRBJ1-2; the DNA was not compared with TRBD1, the D call given in the table. TRBV21-1 is designated a pseudogene. CDR3 length: 13 amino acids. CDR3 in DNA: TGTGCCAGCAGCCGGACAGGCTACGATGGCTACACCTTC. Protein sequence: CASSRTGYDGYTF.